This T cell receptor (beta chain) appears in the sequencing data of a study of T cells expressing NK-cell markers. TCRdb processed the 5' RACE reads again and assigns one entry to each CDR3 protein, with no DNA. The sample yields 150,000 to 200,000 distinct CDR3 sequences, of which the top ten take up around 20%. The CDR3 totals 12 residues. The germline V gene encodes CDR1 DFQATT and CDR2 SNEGSKA (reference sequence). The source material was blood T cells: a sorted CD56 or NKG2C T cell subset, CD4+ or CD8+ T cells, or bulk PBMC T cells (not recorded which). The rearrangement uses TRBV20-1 and TRBJ2-1. The source is a man between 18 and 69 years old in good health. This CDR3 reads CSARESGYEQFF.